This record concerns one T cell receptor beta chain sequence. Antigen specificity is unknown. The protocol was immunoSEQ multiplex PCR, while the TCRdb copy is restricted to in-frame clones and leaves out a portion. The repertoire includes about 130,000 clones, roughly 83% of them detected once, and 9.5% to 15% sits in the top ten. This record belongs to a study of cytotoxic CD8 clonotypes in ibrutinib-treated CLL. Study as a whole: Response samples were drawn at a median of about eleven months of treatment, range 6 to 36. Study-wide results and caveats: Clonality was higher at baseline than in age-matched healthy donors and tracked circulating CD8+ T-cell counts. Treatment left the uncommon public clonotypes either contracted or stable in frequency.

The clonotype was recovered from a human donor with chronic lymphocytic leukemia. Sequenced here: PBMCs, sampled after 12 months of ibrutinib treatment.

CDR3 amino acids: CASSLAGSDGYTF. CDR3 DNA: TGTGCCAGCAGCTTGGCGGGATCTGACGGCTACACCTTC. The chain is built from TRBV5-4 and TRBJ1-2; D ambiguous. Trimming cost V 0 bases and J 8 bases, with 11 bases left between them. Germline CDR1 reads SGHNT; CDR2 reads YYREEE (reference sequence). This CDR3 contains 13 residues.